The table lists the clone carrying this T cell receptor beta chain with many counts. This CDR3 region has 14 residues. Germline assignment: CDR1 SNHLY and CDR2 FYNNEI. The V end was cut by 3 bases, the J end by 5 bases, with 11 bases between. The data were taken from a study of T cells after yellow fever vaccination. Each CDR3 protein gets one entry after TCRdb re-called the 5' RACE reads with MiXCR. The sample has some 240,000 distinct CDR3 sequences; approximately 3% are singletons. The input for sequencing was CD4+ T cells sorted from PBMCs, taken 10 days after the yellow fever booster vaccination. The source of this sequence is a man aged 18-30 years who received the YFV17D yellow fever vaccine. The chain recombines TRBV2 with TRBJ1-5; no clear D. CDR3 residues: CASSDIGGDQPQHF. CDR3 nucleotides: TGTGCCAGCAGTGACATAGGAGGAGATCAGCCCCAGCATTTT.